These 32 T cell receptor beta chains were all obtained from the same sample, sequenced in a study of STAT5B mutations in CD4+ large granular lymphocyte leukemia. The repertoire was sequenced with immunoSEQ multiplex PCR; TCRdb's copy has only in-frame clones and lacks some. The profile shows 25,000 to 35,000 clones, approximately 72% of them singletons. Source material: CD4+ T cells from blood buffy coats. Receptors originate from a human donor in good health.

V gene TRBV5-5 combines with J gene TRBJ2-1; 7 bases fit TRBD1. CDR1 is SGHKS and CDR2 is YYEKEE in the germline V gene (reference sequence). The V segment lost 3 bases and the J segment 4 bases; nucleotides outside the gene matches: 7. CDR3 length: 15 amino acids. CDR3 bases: TGTGCCAGCAGCTCCCGGGACAGAGAATACAATGAGCAGTTCTTC. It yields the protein CASSSRDREYNEQFF.

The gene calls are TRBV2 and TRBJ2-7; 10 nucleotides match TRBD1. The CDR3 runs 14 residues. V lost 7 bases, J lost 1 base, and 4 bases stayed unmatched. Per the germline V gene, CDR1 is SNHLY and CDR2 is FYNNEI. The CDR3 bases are TGTGCCAGCACTAGGACAGGGGGTTCCTACGAGCAGTACTTC. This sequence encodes CASTRTGGSYEQYF. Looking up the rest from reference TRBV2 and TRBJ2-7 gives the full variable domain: EPEVTQTPSHQVTQMGQEVILRCVPISNHLYFYWYRQILGQKVEFLVSFYNNEISEKSEIFDDQFSVERPDGSNFTLKIRSTKLEDSAMYFCASTRTGGSYEQYFGPGTRLTVT.

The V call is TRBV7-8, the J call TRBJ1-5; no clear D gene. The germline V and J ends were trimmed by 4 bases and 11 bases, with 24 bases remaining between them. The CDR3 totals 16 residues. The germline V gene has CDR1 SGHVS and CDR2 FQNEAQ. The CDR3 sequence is CASSSSGAAPVVAQHF. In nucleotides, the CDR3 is TGTGCCAGCAGCTCCTCCGGCGCAGCACCCGTAGTAGCCCAGCATTTT.

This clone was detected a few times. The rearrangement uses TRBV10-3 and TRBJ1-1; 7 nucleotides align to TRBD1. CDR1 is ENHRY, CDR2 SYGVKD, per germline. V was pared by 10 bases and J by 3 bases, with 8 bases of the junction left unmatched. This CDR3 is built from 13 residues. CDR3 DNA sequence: TGTGCCACGAGACAGGGAATGTACACTGAAGCTTTCTTT. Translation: CATRQGMYTEAFF.

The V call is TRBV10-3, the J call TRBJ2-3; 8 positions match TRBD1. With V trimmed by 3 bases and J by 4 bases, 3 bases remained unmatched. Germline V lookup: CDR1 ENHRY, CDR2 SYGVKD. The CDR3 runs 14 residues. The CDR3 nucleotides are TGTGCCATCAGTGAACGGACAGGGTCAGATACGCAGTATTTT. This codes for CAISERTGSDTQYF.

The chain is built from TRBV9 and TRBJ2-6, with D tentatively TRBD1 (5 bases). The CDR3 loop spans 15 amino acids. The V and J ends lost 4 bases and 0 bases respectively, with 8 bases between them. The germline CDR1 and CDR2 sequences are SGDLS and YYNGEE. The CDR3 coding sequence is TGTGCCAGCAGCAAAAGGGGCTCTGGGGCCAACGTCCTGACTTTC. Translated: CASSKRGSGANVLTF. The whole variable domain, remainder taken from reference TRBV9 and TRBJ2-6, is DSGVTQTPKHLITATGQRVTLRCSPRSGDLSVYWYQQSLDQGLQFLIQYYNGEERAKGNILERFSAQQFPDLHSELNLSSLELGDSALYFCASSKRGSGANVLTFGAGSRLTVL.

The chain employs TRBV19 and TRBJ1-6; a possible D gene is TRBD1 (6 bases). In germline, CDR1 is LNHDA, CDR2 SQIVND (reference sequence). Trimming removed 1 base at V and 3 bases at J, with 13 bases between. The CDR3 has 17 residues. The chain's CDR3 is CASSIGGGFIYNSPLHF. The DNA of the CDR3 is TGTGCCAGTAGTATAGGAGGGGGGTTCATCTATAATTCACCCCTCCACTTT.

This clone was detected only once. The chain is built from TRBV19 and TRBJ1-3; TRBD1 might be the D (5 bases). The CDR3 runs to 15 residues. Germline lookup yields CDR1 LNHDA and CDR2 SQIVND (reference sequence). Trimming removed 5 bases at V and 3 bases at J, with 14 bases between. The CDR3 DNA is TGTGCCAGTAGTGACAGAAGCGTCTTTGGAAACACCATATATTTT. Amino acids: CASSDRSVFGNTIYF.

The CDR3 DNA sequence: TGCGCCAGCAGCATACGGACAGGGGGCGCGAGGGAGACCCAGTACTTC. As protein: CASSIRTGGARETQYF. The J gene is TRBJ2-5, the V gene TRBV5-1; TRBD1 matches 11 bases. Trimming removed 4 bases from V and 5 bases from J; junction bases left unmatched: 10. Germline CDR1 and CDR2: SGHRS and YFSETQ. The CDR3 has 16 amino acids.

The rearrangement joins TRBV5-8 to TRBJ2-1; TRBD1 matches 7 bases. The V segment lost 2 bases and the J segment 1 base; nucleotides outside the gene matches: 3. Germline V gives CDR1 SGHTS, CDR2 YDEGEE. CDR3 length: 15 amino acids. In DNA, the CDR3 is TGTGCCAGCAGCTTTCAGGGGGAATCCTACAATGAGCAGTTCTTC. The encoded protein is CASSFQGESYNEQFF.

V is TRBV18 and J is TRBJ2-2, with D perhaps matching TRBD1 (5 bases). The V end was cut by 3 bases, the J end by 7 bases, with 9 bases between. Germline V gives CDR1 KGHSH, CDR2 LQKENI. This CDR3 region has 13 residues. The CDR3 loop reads CASSPQGVGELFF. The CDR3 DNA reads TGTGCCAGCTCACCGCAGGGTGTCGGGGAGCTGTTTTTT.

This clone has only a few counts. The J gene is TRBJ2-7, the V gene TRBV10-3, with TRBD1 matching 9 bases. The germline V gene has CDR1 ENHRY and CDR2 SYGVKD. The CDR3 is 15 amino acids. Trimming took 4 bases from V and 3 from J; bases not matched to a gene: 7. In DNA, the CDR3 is TGTGCCATCAGTGTTACCGGGACAGGGAACTACGAGCAGTACTTC. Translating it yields CAISVTGTGNYEQYF.

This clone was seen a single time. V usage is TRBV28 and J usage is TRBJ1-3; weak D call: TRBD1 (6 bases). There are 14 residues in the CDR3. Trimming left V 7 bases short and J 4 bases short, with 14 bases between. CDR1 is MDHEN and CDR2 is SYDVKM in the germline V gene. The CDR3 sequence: CASTPGGPGNTIYF. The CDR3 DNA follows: TGTGCCAGCACCCCCGGGGGGCCCGGAAACACCATATATTTT.

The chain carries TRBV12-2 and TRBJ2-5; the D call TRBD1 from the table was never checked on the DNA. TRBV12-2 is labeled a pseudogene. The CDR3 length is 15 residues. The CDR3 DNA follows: TGTGCAAGTCGCTTAGCGCCATATAGACAAGTCGGCCAGTACTTC. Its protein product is CASRLAPYRQVGQYF.

The CDR3 here is CATYRAGSYEQYF. The CDR3 DNA sequence: TGTGCCACTTACAGGGCCGGGTCTTACGAGCAGTACTTC. The rearrangement uses TRBV6-1 and TRBJ2-7; D possibly corresponds to TRBD1 (6 bases). The CDR3 extends over 13 amino acids. V lost 10 bases to trimming and J lost 4 bases, with 17 bases between them. Germline CDR1 MNHNS, CDR2 SASEGT.

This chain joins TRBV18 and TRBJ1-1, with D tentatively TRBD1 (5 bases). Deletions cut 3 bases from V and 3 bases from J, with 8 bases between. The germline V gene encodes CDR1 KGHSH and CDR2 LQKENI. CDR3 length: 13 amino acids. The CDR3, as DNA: TGTGCCAGCTCACCGGGGGGGGACACTGAAGCTTTCTTT. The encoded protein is CASSPGGDTEAFF.

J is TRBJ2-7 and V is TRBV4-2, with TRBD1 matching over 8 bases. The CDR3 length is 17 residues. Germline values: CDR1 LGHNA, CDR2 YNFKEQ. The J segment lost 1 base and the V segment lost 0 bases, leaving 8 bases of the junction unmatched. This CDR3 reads CASSQDFVGTGSYEQYF. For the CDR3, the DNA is TGTGCCAGCAGCCAAGATTTTGTTGGGACAGGATCCTACGAGCAGTACTTC.

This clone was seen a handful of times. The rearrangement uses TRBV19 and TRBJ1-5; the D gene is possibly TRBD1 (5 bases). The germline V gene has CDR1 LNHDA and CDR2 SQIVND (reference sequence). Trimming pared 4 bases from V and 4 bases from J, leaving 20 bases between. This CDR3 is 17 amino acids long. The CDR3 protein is CASSSTGGFGANQPQHF. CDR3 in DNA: TGTGCCAGTAGTAGTACGGGGGGGTTCGGAGCAAATCAGCCCCAGCATTTT.

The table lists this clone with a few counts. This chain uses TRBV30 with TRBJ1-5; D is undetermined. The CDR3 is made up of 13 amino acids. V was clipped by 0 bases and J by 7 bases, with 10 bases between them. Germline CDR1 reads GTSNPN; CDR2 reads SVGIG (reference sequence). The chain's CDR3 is CAWSVGAEQPQHF. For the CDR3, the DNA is TGTGCCTGGAGTGTAGGTGCCGAACAGCCCCAGCATTTT.

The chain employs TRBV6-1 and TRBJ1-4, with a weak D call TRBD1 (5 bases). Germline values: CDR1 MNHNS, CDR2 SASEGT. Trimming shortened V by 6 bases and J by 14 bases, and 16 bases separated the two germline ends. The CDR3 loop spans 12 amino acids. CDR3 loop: CASSADSFGLFF. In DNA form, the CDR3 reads TGTGCCAGCAGCGCAGACAGTTTTGGGCTGTTTTTT.

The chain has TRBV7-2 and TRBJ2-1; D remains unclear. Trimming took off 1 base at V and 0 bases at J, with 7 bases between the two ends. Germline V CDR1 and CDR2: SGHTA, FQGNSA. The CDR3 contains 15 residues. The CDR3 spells CASSLGPSSYNEQFF. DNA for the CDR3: TGTGCCAGCAGCTTAGGCCCCAGCTCCTACAATGAGCAGTTCTTC. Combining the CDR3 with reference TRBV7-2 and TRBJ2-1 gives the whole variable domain GAGVSQSPSNKVTEKGKDVELRCDPISGHTALYWYRQSLGQGLEFLIYFQGNSAPDKSGLPSDRFSAERTGGSVSTLTIQRTQQEDSAVYLCASSLGPSSYNEQFFGPGTRLTVL.

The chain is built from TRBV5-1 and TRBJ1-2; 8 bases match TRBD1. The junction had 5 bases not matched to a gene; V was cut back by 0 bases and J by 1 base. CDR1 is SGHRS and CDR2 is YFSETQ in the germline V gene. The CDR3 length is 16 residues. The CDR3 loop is CASSLGRDRLNYGYTF. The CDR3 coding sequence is TGCGCCAGCAGCTTGGGCCGGGACAGGCTTAACTATGGCTACACCTTC. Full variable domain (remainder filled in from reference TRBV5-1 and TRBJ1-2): KAGVTQTPRYLIKTRGQQVTLSCSPISGHRSVSWYQQTPGQGLQFLFEYFSETQRNKGNFPGRFSGRQFSNSRSEMNVSTLELGDSALYLCASSLGRDRLNYGYTFGSGTRLTVV.

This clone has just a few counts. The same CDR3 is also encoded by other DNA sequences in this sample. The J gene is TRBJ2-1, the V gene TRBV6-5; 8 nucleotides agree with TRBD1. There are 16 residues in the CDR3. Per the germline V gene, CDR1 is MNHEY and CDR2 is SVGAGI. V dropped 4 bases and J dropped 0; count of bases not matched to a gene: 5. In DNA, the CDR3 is TGTGCCAGCAGTTTACAGGGGGTCAGCTCCTACAATGAGCAGTTCTTC. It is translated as CASSLQGVSSYNEQFF.

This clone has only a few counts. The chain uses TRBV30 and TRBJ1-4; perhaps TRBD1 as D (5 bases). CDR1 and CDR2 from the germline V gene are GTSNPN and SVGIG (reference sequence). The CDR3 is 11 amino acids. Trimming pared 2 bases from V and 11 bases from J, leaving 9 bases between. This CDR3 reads CAWSSTDKLFF. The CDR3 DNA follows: TGTGCCTGGAGTTCGACAGACAAACTGTTTTTT.

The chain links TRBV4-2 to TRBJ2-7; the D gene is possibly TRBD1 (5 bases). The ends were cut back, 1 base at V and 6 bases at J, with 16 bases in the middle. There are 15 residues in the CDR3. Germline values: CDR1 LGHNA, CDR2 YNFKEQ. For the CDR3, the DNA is TGTGCCAGCAGCCAAGTAGGGTCAGGGTTCTCCGAGCAGTACTTC. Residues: CASSQVGSGFSEQYF.

This chain's CDR3 is CASSSSGLIYNEQFF. As DNA, the CDR3 is TGTGCCAGCAGCTCCTCGGGGCTTATTTACAATGAGCAGTTCTTC. V gene TRBV9 combines with J gene TRBJ2-1; D tentatively reads TRBD1 or TRBD2 (5 bases each). Trimming took off 4 bases at V and 4 bases at J, with 15 bases between the two ends. Germline values: CDR1 SGDLS, CDR2 YYNGEE. This CDR3 comprises 15 residues.

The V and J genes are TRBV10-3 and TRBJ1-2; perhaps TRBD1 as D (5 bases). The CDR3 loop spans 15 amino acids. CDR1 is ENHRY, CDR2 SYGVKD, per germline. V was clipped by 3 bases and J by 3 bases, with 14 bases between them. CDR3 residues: CAISERQGLYYGYTF. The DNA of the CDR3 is TGTGCCATCAGTGAACGCCAGGGCCTTTACTATGGCTACACCTTC.

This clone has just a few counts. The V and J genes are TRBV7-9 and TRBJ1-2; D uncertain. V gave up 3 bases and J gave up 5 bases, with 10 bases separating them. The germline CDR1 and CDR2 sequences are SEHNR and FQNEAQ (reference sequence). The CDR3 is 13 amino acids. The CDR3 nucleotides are TGTGCCAGCAGCTTTGACCCACCTTATGGCTACACCTTC. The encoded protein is CASSFDPPYGYTF. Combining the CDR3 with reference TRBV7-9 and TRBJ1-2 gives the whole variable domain DTGVSQNPRHKITKRGQNVTFRCDPISEHNRLYWYRQTLGQGPEFLTYFQNEAQLEKSRLLSDRFSAERPKGSFSTLEIQRTEQGDSAMYLCASSFDPPYGYTFGSGTRLTVV.

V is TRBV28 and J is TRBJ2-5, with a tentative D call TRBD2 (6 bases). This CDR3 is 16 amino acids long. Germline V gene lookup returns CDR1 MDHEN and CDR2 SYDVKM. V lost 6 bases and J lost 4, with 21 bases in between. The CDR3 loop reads CASSPIGGIVAETQYF. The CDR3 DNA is TGTGCCAGCAGCCCAATTGGGGGGATAGTGGCAGAGACCCAGTACTTC.

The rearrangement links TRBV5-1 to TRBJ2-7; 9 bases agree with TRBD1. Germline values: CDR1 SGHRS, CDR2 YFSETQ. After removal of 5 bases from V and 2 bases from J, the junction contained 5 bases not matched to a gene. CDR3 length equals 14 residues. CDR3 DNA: TGCGCCAGCAGACCTGGGACAGGGACCTACGAGCAGTACTTC. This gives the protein CASRPGTGTYEQYF.

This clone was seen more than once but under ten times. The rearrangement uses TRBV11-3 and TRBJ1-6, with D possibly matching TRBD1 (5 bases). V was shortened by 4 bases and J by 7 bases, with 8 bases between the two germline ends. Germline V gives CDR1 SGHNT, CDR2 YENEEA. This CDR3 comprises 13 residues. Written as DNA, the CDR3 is TGTGCCAGCAGCTCGACAGACAATTCACCCCTCCACTTT. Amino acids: CASSSTDNSPLHF.

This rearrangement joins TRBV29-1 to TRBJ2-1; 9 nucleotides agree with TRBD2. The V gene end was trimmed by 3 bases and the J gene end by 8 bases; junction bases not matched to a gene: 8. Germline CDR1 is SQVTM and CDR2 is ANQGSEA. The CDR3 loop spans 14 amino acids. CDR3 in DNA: TGCAGCGTTGATGCTAGCGGGATGGTATATGAGCAGTTCTTC. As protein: CSVDASGMVYEQFF.